This TCR beta chain appears in the sequencing data of a study of T cell responses to AZD1222 COVID-19 vaccine (dated by TCRdb to the early 2020s). Describing the broader study: TCR sequencing covered about 230 trial participants: about 210 given two doses of AZD1222 and around 26 given two doses of MenACWY control vaccine. Enrollment into the trials was organized by age into subgroups of 18-55, 56-69 and 70-plus years, and those subgroups contained approximately 160, 26 and 62 TCR-sequenced participants, respectively.

Overall results and qualifications from the work: Participants were mostly white British and included more females than males, and it was suggested by the authors that clonal diversity may have been underestimated. Reportedly, almost half of the unique spike-specific TCRs recognized epitopes lying outside the regions that are mutated in the B.1.351 and B.1.1.7 variants. In the small 56-69-year group, the increase in depth fell short of significance, most likely because of low power. After two AZD1222 doses, both the breadth and the depth of spike-specific TCRs were significantly higher than at day 0 and than in MenACWY recipients. Conclusions about previously exposed vaccinees are limited because only six or seven AZD1222 recipients were SARS-CoV-2 seropositive at baseline. Because no day 14 peak-response samples were available, repertoires were characterized only after the peak T cell response. CD4 TCRs associated with the vaccine covered the entire spike protein, and the dominant responses were in regions 160-218 and 743-854.

Per the publication, the time point label means: baseline before first vaccination. This specimen's treatment or condition label, per the study, means: meningococcal conjugate vaccine given as trial control. The vaccinee samples were drawn from two UK trials, COV001 and COV002, one of which was a single-blind randomized controlled phase 2/3 trial testing AZD1222 (ChAdOx1 nCoV-19) in healthy adults. For TCRbeta chain sequencing, PBMC samples from trial participants were taken at day 0 and at day 28 after the second dose. The CDR3 regions of human TCRbeta chains were analyzed by immunosequencing. The source study handled its data this way. TCRs in the repertoires were compared against a reference library of SARS-CoV-2-specific TCRs that had been generated with the MIRA antigen-specificity platform. Breadth was defined as the fraction of unique TCRs that were SARS-CoV-2-associated. Depth was defined as the fraction of total T cells that were SARS-CoV-2-associated. Using the MIRA data, every spike-specific TCR was mapped to the spike region that the TCR reacted to and assigned to either a CD4 or a CD8 class. Log10-transformed breadth and depth values were compared by one-way ANOVA with Sidak's multiple comparisons tests. TCRdb retrieved this table from immuneACCESS and kept in-frame rearrangements only. Not all clones are present; in checked studies, unresolved V genes account for under half, and no reason is known for the remainder. D and trimming were read from the DNA, whereas the V and J calls and clone size are those reported in that table. The sample yields 100,000 to 150,000 clones; less than 95% were counted once. The top ten clonotypes cover 4% to 5.5% of the sample.

Germline trimming: 6 bases from V, 2 bases from J; junction bases outside gene matches: 3. Taken from the germline V gene, the CDR1 and CDR2 loops are MNHNS and SASEGT. Reading from cysteine to phenylalanine, the CDR3 counts 15 amino acids. Only the CDR3 DNA stays, 45 bases, in frame from base 1. Concerning this clone itself: Its antigen is currently not known. No per-base quality is available; no much larger clone lies one base away.

The sequencing used peripheral blood, collected on day 0 of MenACWY control vaccination. This sequence originates from an adult in good health. This chain joins TRBV6-1 to TRBJ1-3, and 11 bases in between align with TRBD1. The CDR3 protein sequence reads: CASSLGQGAGNTIYF. Read as DNA, the sequence is TGTGCCAGCAGCCTGGGACAGGGGGCTGGAAACACCATATATTTT.